This T cell receptor beta chain was retrieved from a study of blood T cell repertoires in COVID-19. Overall study: In each case, the material was cDNA or gDNA derived from T cells, B-cell-depleted T cells, or PBMCs.

Trimming pared 5 bases from V and 8 bases from J, leaving 20 bases between. This CDR3 is built from 15 residues. CDR1 is SGHAT and CDR2 is FQNNGV in the germline V gene. Profiled with immunoSEQ multiplex PCR; TCRdb holds only in-frame clones, not every one. The data show roughly 59,000 clones, about 72% seen once. The specimen sequenced was peripheral blood. The TCR comes from an elderly man with acute or convalescent COVID-19. The J gene is TRBJ2-3, the V gene TRBV11-2; maybe TRBD2 (6 bases). The CDR3 DNA reads TGTGCCAGCAGCACGAGGACGGGGGAGATTGGTACGCAGTATTTT. This encodes CASSTRTGEIGTQYF. The full variable domain, rest sourced from reference TRBV11-2 and TRBJ2-3, is EAGVAQSPRYKIIEKRQSVAFWCNPISGHATLYWYQQILGQGPKLLIQFQNNGVVDDSQLPKDRFSAERLKGVDSTLKIQPAKLEDSAVYLCASSTRTGEIGTQYFGPGTRLTVL.